The rows below give T cell receptor beta chains drawn from one sample of a study of response to subunit inactivated influenza vaccine. TCRdb recomputed calls from the RT-PCR reads with MiXCR, one row per CDR3 protein. The sample includes hundreds of thousands of distinct CDR3 sequences, 15% to 18% seen only once; the top ten take roughly 12%. This specimen was PBMCs from blood, taken roughly 12 days after vaccination. The origin of the receptors is a man over 45 who received an inactivated influenza vaccine. CDR3s include the opening cysteine and the closing phenylalanine or tryptophan. A D gene is named only where the DNA matches it firmly. Only some rows state a clone size, as once, few, many or a class for expanded clones.

>-|few|12|TRBJ2-5|TRBV11-2
TGTGCCAGCAGCTCGACCTGGGAGACCCAGTACTTC
CASSSTWETQYF
>TRBD2|few|16|TRBJ2-7|TRBV11-2
TGTGCCAGCAGCCGGACTAGCGGGGGGAACTCCTACGAGCAGTACTTC
CASSRTSGGNSYEQYF
>-|few|12|TRBJ2-1|TRBV29-1
TGCAGCGGCAGGTCCCCCTGGGATGAGCAGTTCTTC
CSGRSPWDEQFF
>TRBD2|few|15|TRBJ2-1|TRBV6-1
TGTGCCAGCAGTCCCCGCGGGGGGGTTTACAATGAGCAGTTCTTC
CASSPRGGVYNEQFF
>-|-|15|TRBJ2-3|TRBV5-1
TGCGCCAGCAGCTTGGTGGGGGTAAGCACAGATACGCAGTATTTT
CASSLVGVSTDTQYF
>-|-|13|TRBJ2-5|TRBV24-1
TGTGCCACCAGTGGGGACTACCAAGAGACCCAGTACTTC
CATSGDYQETQYF
>-|-|15|TRBJ2-6|TRBV7-2
TGTGCCAGCAGTTATCCAGGGTCTGGGGCCAACGTCCTGACTTTC
CASSYPGSGANVLTF
>TRBD1|-|16|TRBJ2-3|TRBV10-3
TGTGCCATCAGTGAGCTGTGGACAGGGGGCACAGATACGCAGTATTTT
CAISELWTGGTDTQYF
>-|many|15|TRBJ2-1|TRBV5-1
TGTGCCAGCAGCTTAGTCGGCCAGGCCTACAATGAGCAGTTCTTC
CASSLVGQAYNEQFF
>-|few|16|TRBJ2-7|TRBV11-2
TGTGCCAGCAGCTTACGGACTTTCGAACTCCTATACGAGCAGTACTTC
CASSLRTFELLYEQYF
>-|many|14|TRBJ2-1|TRBV12-3/TRBV12-4
TGTGCCAGCAGTTTAGGGGGAATCTACAATGAGCAGTTCTTC
CASSLGGIYNEQFF
>TRBD2|few|14|TRBJ2-5|TRBV3-1
TGTGCCAGCAGCTCCGGGACTACGGCAGAGACCCAGTACTTC
CASSSGTTAETQYF
>-|-|12|TRBJ1-1|TRBV19
TGTGCCAGTAGTAACGGGAGGGCTGAAGCTTTCTTT
CASSNGRAEAFF
>-|-|12|TRBJ2-3|TRBV11-2
TGTGCCAGCAGCTTAACCTCGAGGCCGCAGTATTTT
CASSLTSRPQYF
>-|few|13|TRBJ1-1|TRBV28
TGTGCCAGGGTGTGGACAGTGAACACTGAAGCTTTCTTT
CARVWTVNTEAFF
>TRBD2|-|15|TRBJ2-7|TRBV7-8
TGTGCCAGCAGCTACGCCTCGACTAGCTTCTACGAGCAGTACTTC
CASSYASTSFYEQYF
>-|few|15|TRBJ2-1|TRBV19
TGTGCCAGTAGTATCGATTCGTCAATGTACAATGAGCAGTTCTTC
CASSIDSSMYNEQFF
>TRBD1|-|17|TRBJ1-5|TRBV19
TGTGCCAGTAGTATCCGAGACAGGGAATATAGCAATCAGCCCCAGCATTTT
CASSIRDREYSNQPQHF
>TRBD2|-|15|TRBJ2-1|TRBV4-3
TGCGCCAGCAGCCACGGGGGGTCAGGGATCAATGAGCAGTTCTTC
CASSHGGSGINEQFF
>TRBD1|-|15|TRBJ1-4|TRBV7-2
TGTGCCGGCAGCCCAGCCGGGACAGTGAATGAAAAACTGTTTTTT
CAGSPAGTVNEKLFF
>-|-|17|TRBJ1-1|TRBV6-6
TGTGCCAGCAGACACGCGGGGGCGGCTGGTTATGGCACTGAAGCTTTCTTT
CASRHAGAAGYGTEAFF
>-|-|16|TRBJ2-7|TRBV10-3
TGTGCCATCAGTGAGCGGGGAGGCCCCGCGAAGATCGAGCAGTACTTC
CAISERGGPAKIEQYF
>-|few|15|TRBJ1-5|TRBV4-3
TGCGCCAGCAGCCAAGATCGACAGGTCAATCAGCCCCAGCATTTT
CASSQDRQVNQPQHF
>-|-|12|TRBJ2-2|TRBV30
TGTGCCTGGAGTGTTTTCACCGGGGAGCTGTTTTTT
CAWSVFTGELFF
>-|-|20|TRBJ1-5|TRBV4-3
TGCGCCAGCAGCCAAGAGTTCTTGCAGACAGTGGGCCTTGGCAATCAGCCCCAGCATTTT
CASSQEFLQTVGLGNQPQHF
>TRBD1|few|15|TRBJ1-1|TRBV6-1
TGTGCCAGCAGTGGTGGGGACAGGCTGAACACTGAAGCTTTCTTT
CASSGGDRLNTEAFF
>-|few|11|TRBJ1-2|TRBV12-3/TRBV12-4
TGTGCCAGCAGTTCCGGGGGGTTCTACACCTTC
CASSSGGFYTF
>TRBD1|-|16|TRBJ2-2|TRBV9
TGTGCCAGCAGCGGCCGGACAGGAGCGAACACCGGGGAGCTGTTTTTT
CASSGRTGANTGELFF
>TRBD2|few|15|TRBJ2-1|TRBV10-3
TGTGCCATCAGTCTAGCGGGAGTGAGCTACAATGAGCAGTTCTTC
CAISLAGVSYNEQFF
>-|few|13|TRBJ1-5|TRBV7-9
TGTGCCAGCAGACAAGACAACAATCAGCCCCAGCATTTT
CASRQDNNQPQHF
>-|many|15|TRBJ2-1|TRBV7-2
TGTGCCAGCAGCTTAGTTTTGGGCTGGAGGAATGAGCAGTTCTTC
CASSLVLGWRNEQFF
>-|many|14|TRBJ2-3|TRBV2
TGTGCCAGCAGTGAAATACTACTGGGAGATACGCAGTATTTT
CASSEILLGDTQYF
>-|few|15|TRBJ2-2|TRBV4-1
TGCGCCAGCAGCCAAGATACAAGGGTCGTAAGGGAGCTGTTTTTT
CASSQDTRVVRELFF
>-|many|12|TRBJ1-5|TRBV24-1
TGTGCCACCAGTGATTTGATGGAGCCCCAGCATTTT
CATSDLMEPQHF
>-|many|13|TRBJ2-1|TRBV7-2
TGTGCCAGCAGCCCCGGTCTTAAAAATGAGCAGTTCTTC
CASSPGLKNEQFF
>-|few|14|TRBJ2-5|TRBV20-1
TGCAGTGCTAGTCCTTTGGGCGGACAAGAGACCCAGTACTTC
CSASPLGGQETQYF
>-|-|14|TRBJ2-7|TRBV5-1
TGCGCCAGCAGCACGGACACAAACTCCTACGAGCAGTACTTC
CASSTDTNSYEQYF
>-|-|12|TRBJ1-1|TRBV12-3/TRBV12-4
TGTGCCACCTCGGCCCAGGGCACTGAAGCTTTCTTT
CATSAQGTEAFF
>TRBD1|few|15|TRBJ2-7|TRBV5-1
TGCGCCAGCAGCTTGGGGACAGGCATGGGCGACGAGCAGTACTTC
CASSLGTGMGDEQYF
>-|-|14|TRBJ1-1|TRBV7-2
TGTGCCAGCAGCTCAACGGGATTCTTTTCTGGAGCTTTCTTT
CASSSTGFFSGAFF
>-|few|15|TRBJ2-7|TRBV6-5
TGTGCCAGCAGTTACGGCCCAGGGGAAAGGTACGAGCAGTACTTC
CASSYGPGERYEQYF
>-|-|14|TRBJ2-7|TRBV27
TGTGCCAGCAGTTTATCCGGCAGGGCGGGTGAGCAGTACTTC
CASSLSGRAGEQYF
>TRBD1|-|16|TRBJ2-5|TRBV7-2
TGTGCCAGCAGCCGAGGACTGGGACAGGGGGAAGAGACCCAGTACTTC
CASSRGLGQGEETQYF
>-|-|15|TRBJ1-4|TRBV20-1
TGCAGTGCTAGAAACACCCTGTCAGGAGGTGAAAAACTGTTTTTT
CSARNTLSGGEKLFF
>-|-|14|TRBJ2-5|TRBV10-3
TGTGCCATCAGGGAGCAGGCCGCCCGAGAGACCCAGTACTTC
CAIREQAARETQYF
>-|-|14|TRBJ2-1|TRBV4-3
TGCGCCAGCAGCCAAGATCTAACCTACAATGAGCAGTTCTTC
CASSQDLTYNEQFF
>TRBD1|once|14|TRBJ2-5|TRBV7-2
TGTGCCAGCAGCAAAACAGGGGGGCGAGAGACCCAGTACTTC
CASSKTGGRETQYF
>-|-|13|TRBJ2-7|TRBV24-1
TGTGCCACCAGTGATCCGTTGACTTACGAGCAGTACTTC
CATSDPLTYEQYF
>-|-|17|TRBJ2-1|TRBV7-9
TGTGCCAGCAGCTTAGATATGAGGGCGGGATGGATCGATGAGCAGTTCTTC
CASSLDMRAGWIDEQFF
>-|few|14|TRBJ2-2|TRBV5-1
TGCGCCAGCAGCTGGATTGGGGACACCGGGGAGCTGTTTTTT
CASSWIGDTGELFF
>-|-|14|TRBJ2-1|TRBV3-1
TGTGCCAGCAGCCAAGATGGAACCTACAATGAGCAGTTCTTC
CASSQDGTYNEQFF
>-|-|15|TRBJ2-1|TRBV15
TGTGCCACCAGCAGAGATCTCGGGGTCCACAATGAGCAGTTCTTC
CATSRDLGVHNEQFF
>TRBD1|-|16|TRBJ2-2|TRBV28
TGTGCCAGCAGTTTTCTCCGGGACAGGGCAACCGGGGAGCTGTTTTTT
CASSFLRDRATGELFF
>-|-|13|TRBJ2-3|TRBV1
TGCACCCCCGGAAGCGGAGGCACAGATACGCAGTATTTT
CTPGSGGTDTQYF
>-|many|13|TRBJ2-3|TRBV2
TGTGCCAGCAGTACCGAACCAGGGCTGCCGCAGTATTTT
CASSTEPGLPQYF
>TRBD1|few|14|TRBJ2-5|TRBV29-1
TGCAGCGTTGATGAGGGGGCAAACGGAGAGACCCAGTACTTC
CSVDEGANGETQYF
>TRBD1|few|15|TRBJ1-1|TRBV20-1
TGCAGTGCTACCGGACAGGGGGCCGGGAGAACTGAAGCTTTCTTT
CSATGQGAGRTEAFF
>-|few|14|TRBJ1-5|TRBV2
TGTGCCAGCAGGACAGGTGAGGGCAATCAGCCCCAGCATTTT
CASRTGEGNQPQHF
>TRBD2|-|14|TRBJ2-7|TRBV27
TGTGCCAGCAAGAGGACTAGCGGGAGTTACGAGCAGTACTTC
CASKRTSGSYEQYF